This T cell receptor (beta chain) emerged from a study of T cells after yellow fever vaccination. A single record per CDR3 protein comes from TCRdb applying MiXCR to the 5' RACE reads. The table shows 250,000 or so distinct CDR3 sequences, with 3.6% occurring only once. This clonotype was obtained from a man aged 18 to 30 who received the YFV17D yellow fever vaccine. Sequenced material: PBMCs, taken 15 days after the yellow fever booster vaccination.

The CDR3 coding sequence is TGCAGTGCCCAACGGGGGGGCAGGGAGCAGTTCTTC. This sequence encodes CSAQRGGREQFF. The V gene is TRBV20-1, the J gene TRBJ2-1; 8 bases agree with TRBD2. Germline assignment: CDR1 DFQATT and CDR2 SNEGSKA (reference sequence). J lost 10 bases, V lost 6 bases, and 8 bases had no gene match. This CDR3 spans 12 amino acids.